A selection of T cell receptor beta chains follows, all from one sample in a study of post-analysis software for immune sequencing data. TCRdb independently ran MiXCR on the PCR reads; one entry per CDR3 protein. This table has some 890,000 distinct CDR3 sequences, about 50% appearing once. The sequenced sample consisted of blood. The receptors were sampled from a girl aged 5 to 17 with multiple sclerosis. Each CDR3 is given with its conserved first and last residue. The D gene is left open where the match is weak. Some rows mark clone size as missing; the rest say once, few, many or name a class of expanded clone.

j_gene | d_gene | v_gene | abundance | CDR3nt | CDR3aa
TRBJ2-1 | TRBD2 | TRBV4-1 | . | TGCGCCAGCAGCCAAGATACTAGCGGAAGCTCCTACAATGAGCAGTTCTTC | CASSQDTSGSSYNEQFF
TRBJ2-7 | . | TRBV6-6 | . | TGTGCCAGCAGTTACGTCCAGGGGAGTTACGAGCAGTACTTC | CASSYVQGSYEQYF
TRBJ2-1 | TRBD2 | TRBV7-9 | . | TGTGCCAGCAGCTTAGACCGGGGAGGGACCCCAAACAATGAGCAGTTCTTC | CASSLDRGGTPNNEQFF
TRBJ2-7 | . | TRBV7-2 | . | TGTGCCAGCACCCAGGGACGGAACTACGAGCAGTACTTC | CASTQGRNYEQYF
TRBJ2-7 | . | TRBV10-3 | few | TGTGCCATCAAGAGGGCAGCGGGTGCCTACGAGCAGTACTTC | CAIKRAAGAYEQYF
TRBJ1-2 | . | TRBV2 | . | TGTGCCATGGGGGCAGCACAGACTAACTATGGCTACACCTTC | CAMGAAQTNYGYTF
TRBJ1-2 | . | TRBV7-6 | few | TGTGCCAGCAGTCTCTCGGACCCTCTTTATGGCTACACCTTC | CASSLSDPLYGYTF
TRBJ2-3 | TRBD2 | TRBV27 | . | TGTGCCAGCAGTTTATCAGGAGCGGGAGCTGGTGATACGCAGTATTTT | CASSLSGAGAGDTQYF
TRBJ2-5 | TRBD2 | TRBV6-1 | . | TGTGCCAGCAGTGAACGAGCGGGGGCCTTCCAAGAGACCCAGTACTTC | CASSERAGAFQETQYF
TRBJ2-3 | . | TRBV6-6 | once | TGTGCCAGCAGTTTTCCGACAGTGGAGGGAACGGATACGCAGTATTTT | CASSFPTVEGTDTQYF
TRBJ2-5 | . | TRBV7-8 | . | TGTGCCAGCACCTGGCGGGCGTTGCCCCAAGAGACCCAGTACTTC | CASTWRALPQETQYF
TRBJ2-5 | . | TRBV4-1 | . | TGCGCCAGCAGCCAAGGATTTGTGCAACAAGAGACCCAGTACTTC | CASSQGFVQQETQYF
TRBJ1-2 | . | TRBV12-3/TRBV12-4 | . | TGTGCCAGCAGTTTGGCGGCCGCCGGCGGCTACACCTTC | CASSLAAAGGYTF
TRBJ2-7 | TRBD1 | TRBV12-3/TRBV12-4 | . | TGTGCCAGCAGAACCGGGACAGAATTCTACGAGCAGTACTTC | CASRTGTEFYEQYF
TRBJ1-5 | . | TRBV5-1 | . | TGCGCCAGCAGTCCGGGCGGAGGGTTAAGTCAGCCCCAGCATTTT | CASSPGGGLSQPQHF
TRBJ1-5 | TRBD1 | TRBV2 | . | TGTGCCAGCAGGGGGGGGGGGACAGACACAAATCAGCCCCAGCATTTT | CASRGGGTDTNQPQHF
TRBJ2-7 | . | TRBV28 | . | TGTGCCAGCAGTTTCTCCAGGGGAATTTCCTACGAGCAGTACTTC | CASSFSRGISYEQYF
TRBJ2-1 | TRBD1 | TRBV12-3/TRBV12-4 | . | TGTGCCAGCAGGACCGGGACAGGGGGCCGGGAGCAGTTCTTC | CASRTGTGGREQFF
TRBJ2-1 | TRBD1 | TRBV11-2 | few | TGTGCCAGCAGCCAGGGGGTACCGTTCTTC | CASSQGVPFF
TRBJ2-7 | TRBD1 | TRBV29-1 | few | TGTTGCGCTCAGGACAGGCCCTACGAGCAGTACTTC | CCAQDRPYEQYF
TRBJ2-7 | TRBD1 | TRBV7-9 | . | TGTGCCAGCAGCCCTCTGACAGGGGGATTCGGCGAGCAGTACTTC | CASSPLTGGFGEQYF
TRBJ1-2 | TRBD1 | TRBV5-1 | . | TGCGCCAGCAGCCGAGAGACAGGGGCCTATGGCTACACCTTC | CASSRETGAYGYTF
TRBJ1-5 | . | TRBV20-1 | . | TGCAGTGCTTCACAGAGCTACAATAATCAGCCCCAGCATTTT | CSASQSYNNQPQHF
TRBJ2-1 | TRBD2 | TRBV29-1 | . | TGCAGCGTTGAAGATCCAGCGGGAGACAATGAGCAGTTCTTC | CSVEDPAGDNEQFF
TRBJ2-1 | TRBD2 | TRBV7-6 | few | TGTGCCAGCAGCTTAGGGTCCGGGACTAGCGGGAAGGGTGAGCAGTTCTTC | CASSLGSGTSGKGEQFF
TRBJ2-1 | . | TRBV11-2 | . | TGTGCCAGCAGCTTAGATCAGCTGAATGAGCAGTTCTTC | CASSLDQLNEQFF
TRBJ2-1 | . | TRBV5-1 | . | TGCGCCAGCAGCTTGGGTCTAGCGAACTTCAATGAGCAGTTCTTC | CASSLGLANFNEQFF
TRBJ2-1 | . | TRBV29-1 | . | TGCAGCGTTGAGGAGCAACCCGGGGGTGAGCAGTTCTTC | CSVEEQPGGEQFF
TRBJ2-1 | TRBD2 | TRBV20-1 | . | TGCAGTGCTCAGAGGCGGCTAGCGGGAGGGAATGAGCAGTTCTTC | CSAQRRLAGGNEQFF
TRBJ2-7 | . | TRBV20-1 | . | TGCAGTGCTAGAGATCAGCGCGGGGTCGAGCAGTACTTC | CSARDQRGVEQYF
TRBJ2-1 | . | TRBV5-1 | . | TGCGCCAGCAGCCCTTGGGCAGGTCGGTCACAGGGAGAGCAGTTCTTC | CASSPWAGRSQGEQFF
TRBJ2-5 | . | TRBV29-1 | few | TGCAGCGTTCGAGTCACCGACCTCCCAGAGACCCAGTACTTC | CSVRVTDLPETQYF
TRBJ2-6 | . | TRBV10-3 | few | TGTGCCATCAGTGAAATCGGACTGGGCTCTGGGGCCAACGTCCTGACTTTC | CAISEIGLGSGANVLTF
TRBJ1-4 | . | TRBV5-1 | . | TGCGCCAGCAGCTTGTACGACCCGGGTCTGAGAAGAGAAAAACTGTTTTTT | CASSLYDPGLRREKLFF
TRBJ2-1 | TRBD2 | TRBV10-3 | few | TGTGCCATCAGTGACTATCGGACTAGCGGATCCTACAATGAGCAGTTCTTC | CAISDYRTSGSYNEQFF
TRBJ2-7 | TRBD1 | TRBV20-1 | . | TGCAGTGCTAGGGACCAGACAGGGTCGGGCGAGCAGTACTTC | CSARDQTGSGEQYF
TRBJ2-7 | TRBD1 | TRBV5-6 | few | TGTGCCAGCATGCTTGAACAGGGGGACCGTTCCTACGAGCAGTACTTC | CASMLEQGDRSYEQYF
TRBJ1-2 | . | TRBV4-1 | . | TGCGCCAGCAGCCAAGAAGGAGGACGTGGCTACACCTTC | CASSQEGGRGYTF
TRBJ2-3 | . | TRBV27 | . | TGTGCCAGTTGTACCGGGGCCAACGGGGATACGCAGTATTTT | CASCTGANGDTQYF
TRBJ1-4 | . | TRBV4-1 | few | TGCGCCAGCAGCCAGCTGGCTGGGTATGAAAAACTGTTTTTT | CASSQLAGYEKLFF